One and the same sample provided the 4 T cell receptor beta chains below, sequenced in a study of T cells in Graves' hyperthyroidism and ophthalmopathy (dated by TCRdb to between 2018 and 2021). The library relied on multiplex PCR. Sequencing relied on an Illumina HiSeq 2000. The TCR beta CDR3 regions were amplified from RNA transcripts. A first-round RT-PCR of the TCR CDR3 used the HTBI primer set with the Qiagen OneStep RT-PCR kit. TCRdb took the public reads, trimmed them with fastp at Q25, ran MiXCR for clone calling and kept in-frame beta chains. CDR3 protein duplicates are merged, each entry listing the most common genes and DNA. The sample table holds over 500,000 distinct CDR3 sequences, of which roughly a sixth were seen once. The top ten clonotypes cover 15% to 20% of the sample. The sample was blood. The receptors derive from a woman aged 18-29 years with Graves' ophthalmopathy.

This clonotype has ten or more counts. J is TRBJ1-5 and V is TRBV5-1; D not certain. Germline lookup yields CDR1 SGHRS and CDR2 YFSETQ. The CDR3 has 12 residues. Deletions cut 6 bases from V and 4 bases from J, with 8 bases between. The CDR3: CASTRTNQPQHF. The CDR3 nucleotides are TGCGCCAGCACCCGGACTAATCAGCCCCAGCATTTT.

In its sample, this clonotype was seen a few times. This sequence joins TRBV28 and TRBJ2-5; 14 bases match TRBD2. Germline loops: CDR1 MDHEN, CDR2 SYDVKM. This CDR3 is built from 17 residues. V dropped 5 bases and J dropped 5; count of bases not matched to a gene: 10. CDR3 nucleotide sequence: TGTGCCAGCAGTCTCCCGACTAGCGGGGGGGTGGTGGAGACCCAGTACTTC. Translation: CASSLPTSGGVVETQYF.

The table lists this clonotype with many counts. The CDR3, as DNA: TGTGCCAGCAGTTATGGGGTGGGACAGGGTAATTCACCCCTCCACTTT. Residues: CASSYGVGQGNSPLHF. This sequence joins TRBV6-5 and TRBJ1-6; the match to TRBD1 covers 9 bases. The CDR3 totals 16 residues. Germline-derived CDR1 and CDR2 are MNHEY and SVGAGI. With 3 bases clipped from V and 6 bases from J, the junction kept 6 bases outside the gene matches.

V usage is TRBV20-1 and J usage is TRBJ1-4; TRBD1 might be the D (5 bases). The CDR3 contains 13 residues. The V gene's germline CDR1 is DFQATT and CDR2 SNEGSKA (reference sequence). Trimming stripped 3 bases from V and 6 bases from J, with 11 bases between. CDR3 residues: CSARGGGDEKLFF. Here the CDR3 DNA reads TGCAGTGCTAGGGGGGGTGGCGATGAAAAACTGTTTTTT.